This record concerns one TCR beta chain sequence. The source of the sample is a study of shared clonotypes between healthy human individuals. The CDR3 has 15 amino acids. After removal of 5 bases from V and 5 bases from J, the junction contained 9 bases not matched to a gene. The germline V gene encodes CDR1 MNHEY and CDR2 SMNVEV (reference sequence). Produced via immunoSEQ multiplex PCR; TCRdb's table is partial and in-frame only. The sample holds around 2,100,000 clones, roughly 95% seen once. The naive CD8 subset, CD45RO-negative cells positively selected for CCR7, excluded terminally differentiated effector memory CD45RA+ cells.

The chain uses TRBV27 and TRBJ1-1, with 9 bases aligning to TRBD1. This receptor was identified in a man younger than 35 in good health. The sequenced sample was naive CD8+ T cells sorted from blood. CDR3 bases: TGTGCCAGCAGTCCATACAGGGGGCTACTAACTGAAGCTTTCTTT. This encodes CASSPYRGLLTEAFF.